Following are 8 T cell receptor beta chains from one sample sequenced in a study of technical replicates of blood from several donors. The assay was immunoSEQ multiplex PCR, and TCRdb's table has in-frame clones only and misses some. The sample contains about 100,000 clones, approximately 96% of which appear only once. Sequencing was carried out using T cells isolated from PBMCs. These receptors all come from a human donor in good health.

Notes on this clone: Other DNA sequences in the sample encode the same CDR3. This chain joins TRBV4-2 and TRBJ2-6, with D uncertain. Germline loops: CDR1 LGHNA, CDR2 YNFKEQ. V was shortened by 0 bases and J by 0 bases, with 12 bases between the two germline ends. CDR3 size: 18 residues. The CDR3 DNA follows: TGTGCCAGCAGCCAAGACTATGCCGCCGGCTCTGGGGCCAACGTCCTGACTTTC. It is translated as CASSQDYAAGSGANVLTF.

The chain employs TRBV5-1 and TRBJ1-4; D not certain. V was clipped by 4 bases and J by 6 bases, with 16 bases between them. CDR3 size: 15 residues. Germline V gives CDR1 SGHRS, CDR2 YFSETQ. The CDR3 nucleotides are TGCGCCAGCAGCAATGGTGGCAGGCCCGATGAAAAACTGTTTTTT. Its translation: CASSNGGRPDEKLFF. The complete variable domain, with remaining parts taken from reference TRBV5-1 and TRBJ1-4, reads KAGVTQTPRYLIKTRGQQVTLSCSPISGHRSVSWYQQTPGQGLQFLFEYFSETQRNKGNFPGRFSGRQFSNSRSEMNVSTLELGDSALYLCASSNGGRPDEKLFFGSGTQLSVL.

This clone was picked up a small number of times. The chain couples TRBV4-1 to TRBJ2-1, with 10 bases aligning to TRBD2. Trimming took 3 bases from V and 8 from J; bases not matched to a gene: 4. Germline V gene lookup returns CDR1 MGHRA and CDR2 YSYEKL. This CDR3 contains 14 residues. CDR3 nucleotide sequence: TGCGCCAGCAGCCACACCGGGACTAGCGATGAGCAGTTCTTC. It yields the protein CASSHTGTSDEQFF.

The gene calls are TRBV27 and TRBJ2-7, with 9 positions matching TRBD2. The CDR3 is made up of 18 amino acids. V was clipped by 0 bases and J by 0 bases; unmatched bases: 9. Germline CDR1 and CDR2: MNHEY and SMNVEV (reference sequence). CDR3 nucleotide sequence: TGTGCCAGCAGTTTATCTAGCGGGAGAACAGGGAGCTCCTACGAGCAGTACTTC. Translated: CASSLSSGRTGSSYEQYF.

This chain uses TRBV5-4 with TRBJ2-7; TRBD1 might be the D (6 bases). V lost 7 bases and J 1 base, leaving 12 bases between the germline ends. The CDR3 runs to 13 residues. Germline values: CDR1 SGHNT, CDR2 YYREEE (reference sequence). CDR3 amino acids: CASGQQGSYEQYF. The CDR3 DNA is TGTGCCAGCGGCCAACAGGGTTCCTACGAGCAGTACTTC.

CDR3 sequence (DNA): TGTGCCAGCAGTTTGACTAGCGGGAGCACCGGGGAGCTGTTTTTT. Translation: CASSLTSGSTGELFF. This rearrangement joins TRBV6-4 to TRBJ2-2; 12 nucleotides match TRBD2. The V gene's germline CDR1 is MRHNA and CDR2 SNTAGT. The CDR3 runs to 15 residues. With 5 bases clipped from V and 4 bases from J, the junction kept 2 bases outside the gene matches.

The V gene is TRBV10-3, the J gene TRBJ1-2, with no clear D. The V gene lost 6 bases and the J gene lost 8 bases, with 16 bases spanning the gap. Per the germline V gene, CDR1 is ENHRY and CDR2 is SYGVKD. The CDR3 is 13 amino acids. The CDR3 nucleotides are TGTGCCATCAGCCGCCACGAGGGCGACGGCTACACCTTC. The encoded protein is CAISRHEGDGYTF.

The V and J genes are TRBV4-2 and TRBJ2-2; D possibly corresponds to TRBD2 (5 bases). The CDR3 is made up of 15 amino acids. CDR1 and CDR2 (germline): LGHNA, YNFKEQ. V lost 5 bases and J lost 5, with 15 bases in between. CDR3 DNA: TGTGCCAGCAGCTTTGACATAACGGGGACCGGGGAGCTGTTTTTT. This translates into CASSFDITGTGELFF.